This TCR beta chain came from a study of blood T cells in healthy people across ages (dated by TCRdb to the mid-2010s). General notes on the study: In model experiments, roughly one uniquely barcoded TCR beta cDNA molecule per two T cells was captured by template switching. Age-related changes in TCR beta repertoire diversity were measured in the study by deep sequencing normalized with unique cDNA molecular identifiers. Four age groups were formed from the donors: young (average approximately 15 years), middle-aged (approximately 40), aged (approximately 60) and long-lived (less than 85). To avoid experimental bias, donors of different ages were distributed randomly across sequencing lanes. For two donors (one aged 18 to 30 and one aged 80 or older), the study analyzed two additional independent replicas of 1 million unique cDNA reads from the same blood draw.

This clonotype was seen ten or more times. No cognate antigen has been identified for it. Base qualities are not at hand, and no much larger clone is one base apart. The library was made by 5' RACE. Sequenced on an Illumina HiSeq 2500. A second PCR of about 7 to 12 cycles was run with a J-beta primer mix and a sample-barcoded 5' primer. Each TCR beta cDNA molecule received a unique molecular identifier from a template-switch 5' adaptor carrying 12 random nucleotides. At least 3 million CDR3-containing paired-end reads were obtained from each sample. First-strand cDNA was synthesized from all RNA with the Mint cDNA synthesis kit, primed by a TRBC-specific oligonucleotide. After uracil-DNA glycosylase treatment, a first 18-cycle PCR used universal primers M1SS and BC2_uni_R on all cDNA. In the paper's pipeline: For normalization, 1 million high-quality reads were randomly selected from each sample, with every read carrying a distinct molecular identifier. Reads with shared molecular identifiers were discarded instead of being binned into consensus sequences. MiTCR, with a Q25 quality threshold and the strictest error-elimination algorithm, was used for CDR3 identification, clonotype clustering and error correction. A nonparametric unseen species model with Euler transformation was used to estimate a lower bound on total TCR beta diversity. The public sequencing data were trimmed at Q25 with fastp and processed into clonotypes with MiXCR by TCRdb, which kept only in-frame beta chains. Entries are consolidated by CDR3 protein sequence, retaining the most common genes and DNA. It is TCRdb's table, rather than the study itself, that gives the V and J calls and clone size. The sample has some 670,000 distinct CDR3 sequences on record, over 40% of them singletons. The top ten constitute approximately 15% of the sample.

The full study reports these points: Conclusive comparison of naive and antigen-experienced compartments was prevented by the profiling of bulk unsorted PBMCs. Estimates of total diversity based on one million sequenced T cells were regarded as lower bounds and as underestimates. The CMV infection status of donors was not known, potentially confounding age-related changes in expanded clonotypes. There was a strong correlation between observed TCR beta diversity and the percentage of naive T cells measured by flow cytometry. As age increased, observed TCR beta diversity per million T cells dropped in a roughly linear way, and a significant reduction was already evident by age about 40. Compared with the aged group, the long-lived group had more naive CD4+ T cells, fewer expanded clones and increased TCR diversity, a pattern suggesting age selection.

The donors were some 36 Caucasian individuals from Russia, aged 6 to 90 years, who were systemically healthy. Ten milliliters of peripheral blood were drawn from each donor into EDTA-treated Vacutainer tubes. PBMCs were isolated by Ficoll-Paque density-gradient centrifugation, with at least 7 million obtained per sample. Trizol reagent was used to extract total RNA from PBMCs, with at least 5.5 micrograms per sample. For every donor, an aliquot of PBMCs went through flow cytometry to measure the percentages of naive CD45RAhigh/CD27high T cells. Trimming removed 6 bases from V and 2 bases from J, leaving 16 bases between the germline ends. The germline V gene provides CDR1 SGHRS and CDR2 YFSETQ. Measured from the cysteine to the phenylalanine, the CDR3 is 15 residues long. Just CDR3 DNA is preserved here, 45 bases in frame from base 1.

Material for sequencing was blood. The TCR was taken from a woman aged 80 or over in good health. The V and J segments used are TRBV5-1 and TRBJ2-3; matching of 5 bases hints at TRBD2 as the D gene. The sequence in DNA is TGCGCCAGCAAGCCAAGCGGTCTCAACACAGATACGCAGTATTTT. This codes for CASKPSGLNTDTQYF.